The present T cell receptor (beta chain) was sequenced within a study of T-cell reconstitution after alpha-beta-depleted transplantation in children. The CDR3 is made up of 15 amino acids. In germline, CDR1 is MDHEN, CDR2 SYDVKM. The ends were cut back, 6 bases at V and 5 bases at J, with 16 bases in the middle. For TCRbeta, the library was prepared with unique molecular identifiers. TCRdb re-analysed the PCR reads in MiXCR, keeping a single row per CDR3 protein. The table lists 450,000 to 600,000 distinct CDR3 sequences, over 9.5% of them singletons. Regarding the study as a whole: The main origin of T-cell counts and diversity one year after transplant was newly produced T cells.

As concerns this clonotype: Antigen specificity is unknown.

Sequencing used PBMCs, obtained before TCRalphabeta/CD19-depleted stem cell transplant. J is TRBJ2-2 and V is TRBV28; weak D call: TRBD1 (5 bases). The TCR was taken from a child younger than 10 with inherited bone marrow failure, due to receive a stem cell transplant. The CDR3 region has the DNA TGTGCCAGCAGACCACGGACACCAACTACCGGGGAGCTGTTTTTT. It yields the protein CASRPRTPTTGELFF. The full variable domain, with the rest looked up from reference TRBV28 and TRBJ2-2, is DVKVTQSSRYLVKRTGEKVFLECVQDMDHENMFWYRQDPGLGLRLIYFSYDVKMKEKGDIPEGYSVSREKKERFSLILESASTNQTSMYLCASRPRTPTTGELFFGEGSRLTVL.